The clone carrying this T cell receptor beta chain was seen more than once but under ten times. The target antigen is unknown. This sample is part of a study of beta chain features in type 1 diabetes. The study, taken as a whole, reports: Patients showed naive, central memory and Treg TCRB repertoires that appeared more similar than those of healthy donors. Fewer junction insertions and more nucleotide deletions appeared in type 1 diabetes patients.

Germline V CDR1 and CDR2: SGHTS, YDEGEE. CDR3 length equals 14 residues. V lost 1 base, J lost 4 bases, and 10 bases lay in between. Based on CD45RO/CCR7/CD25/CD127/CD95/CD27, CD4+ regulatory, stem cell-like memory, naive and central memory cells were sorted. The investigators reverse transcribed all of the isolated RNA, so they sequenced expressed TCRB transcripts. Clones were read by immunoSEQ multiplex PCR, and TCRdb kept only the in-frame ones, dropping some. The table has about 150,000 clones, around 8% seen once. The chain has TRBV5-8 and TRBJ2-3, with D possibly being TRBD2 (5 bases). The sample comprised central memory CD4+ T cells from blood. This receptor was taken from a man aged 18-30 years in good health. The CDR3 region is CASSLLGEADTQYF. In DNA, the CDR3 is TGTGCCAGCAGCTTGTTGGGAGAGGCAGATACGCAGTATTTT.